This is a list of T cell receptor beta chains from one sample in a study of shared clonotypes between healthy human individuals. Data came from immunoSEQ multiplex PCR; TCRdb stores just in-frame clones and leaves some out. Of millions of clones listed, over 85% are singletons. The specimen sequenced was naive CD4+ T cells from PBMCs. Receptor source: a man between 18 and 29 years old in good health. Some clones in this sample may be carry-over from other donors' samples. Both conserved end residues are part of each CDR3. Each record gives: clone size, J gene, D gene, V gene, CDR3 protein, CDR3 DNA. The D gene is left open where the match is weak. Size is stated for part of the rows, as once, few or many counts, or as a class when the clone is expanded.

abundance: -
j_gene: TRBJ2-7
d_gene: -
v_gene: TRBV18
CDR3aa: CASSPSGIGGYEQYF
CDR3nt: TGTGCCAGCTCACCTAGCGGAATTGGGGGCTACGAGCAGTACTTC

abundance: -
j_gene: TRBJ2-5
d_gene: -
v_gene: TRBV18
CDR3aa: CASSPPPRETQYF
CDR3nt: TGTGCCAGCTCACCACCCCCCAGGGAGACCCAGTACTTC

abundance: -
j_gene: TRBJ2-1
d_gene: -
v_gene: TRBV5-1
CDR3aa: CASSLPGLSSYNEQFF
CDR3nt: TGCGCCAGCAGCTTACCGGGCCTGAGCTCCTACAATGAGCAGTTCTTC

abundance: once
j_gene: TRBJ2-6
d_gene: TRBD1
v_gene: TRBV18
CDR3aa: CASSPGQAISGANVLTF
CDR3nt: TGTGCCAGCTCACCGGGACAGGCGATCTCTGGGGCCAACGTCCTGACTTTC

abundance: -
j_gene: TRBJ1-4
d_gene: -
v_gene: TRBV2
CDR3aa: CASTERASNEKLFF
CDR3nt: TGTGCCAGCACAGAACGGGCGTCTAATGAAAAACTGTTTTTT

abundance: -
j_gene: TRBJ2-3
d_gene: -
v_gene: TRBV9
CDR3aa: CASSVVSHTDTQYF
CDR3nt: TGTGCCAGCAGCGTAGTCTCCCACACAGATACGCAGTATTTT

abundance: once
j_gene: TRBJ2-2
d_gene: TRBD2
v_gene: TRBV5-6
CDR3aa: CASSNGLAGLNTGELFF
CDR3nt: TGTGCCAGCAGCAATGGACTAGCGGGCCTTAACACCGGGGAGCTGTTTTTT

abundance: -
j_gene: TRBJ2-5
d_gene: TRBD1
v_gene: TRBV19
CDR3aa: CASMSGTANQETQYF
CDR3nt: TGTGCCAGTATGTCCGGGACAGCTAACCAAGAGACCCAGTACTTC

abundance: once
j_gene: TRBJ2-7
d_gene: -
v_gene: TRBV5-1
CDR3aa: CASSPGRVRGYEQYF
CDR3nt: TGCGCCAGCAGCCCCGGTCGGGTCAGGGGCTACGAGCAGTACTTC

abundance: once
j_gene: TRBJ1-1
d_gene: -
v_gene: TRBV2
CDR3aa: CASVLGIEAFF
CDR3nt: TGTGCCAGCGTCCTAGGAATTGAAGCTTTCTTT

abundance: -
j_gene: TRBJ1-5
d_gene: -
v_gene: TRBV9
CDR3aa: CASSLRGSDQPQHF
CDR3nt: TGTGCCAGCAGCCTTCGGGGGTCCGATCAGCCCCAGCATTTT

abundance: -
j_gene: TRBJ2-1
d_gene: -
v_gene: TRBV19
CDR3aa: CASRRTTDYNEQFF
CDR3nt: TGTGCCAGTAGACGGACCACAGACTACAATGAGCAGTTCTTC

abundance: -
j_gene: TRBJ1-4
d_gene: TRBD1
v_gene: TRBV4-1
CDR3aa: CASSQRDRIGEKLFF
CDR3nt: TGCGCCAGCAGCCAACGGGACAGGATAGGCGAAAAACTGTTTTTT

abundance: -
j_gene: TRBJ1-3
d_gene: -
v_gene: TRBV7-2
CDR3aa: CASSKQGYTIYF
CDR3nt: TGTGCCAGCAGCAAACAGGGCTACACCATATATTTT

abundance: -
j_gene: TRBJ2-1
d_gene: TRBD2
v_gene: TRBV6-1
CDR3aa: CASSGFSGSIDEQFF
CDR3nt: TGTGCCAGCAGTGGCTTTAGCGGGAGTATTGATGAGCAGTTCTTC

abundance: -
j_gene: TRBJ1-5
d_gene: -
v_gene: TRBV6-5
CDR3aa: CASSNTGNQPQHF
CDR3nt: TGTGCCAGCAGTAACACAGGGAATCAGCCCCAGCATTTT

abundance: -
j_gene: TRBJ1-5
d_gene: -
v_gene: TRBV4-1
CDR3aa: CASSQDAGLPQHF
CDR3nt: TGCGCCAGCAGCCAAGATGCTGGCCTGCCCCAGCATTTT

abundance: -
j_gene: TRBJ2-2
d_gene: TRBD2
v_gene: TRBV19
CDR3aa: CASSQPGLAGGYPGELFF
CDR3nt: TGTGCCAGTAGCCAACCCGGACTAGCGGGAGGGTACCCCGGGGAGCTGTTTTTT

abundance: -
j_gene: TRBJ2-3
d_gene: TRBD2
v_gene: TRBV28
CDR3aa: CASSSWGLAGGLLDTQYF
CDR3nt: TGTGCCAGCAGTTCCTGGGGACTAGCGGGAGGGTTACTTGATACGCAGTATTTT

abundance: -
j_gene: TRBJ2-4
d_gene: -
v_gene: TRBV15
CDR3aa: CATSRPTGGKNIQYF
CDR3nt: TGTGCCACCTCCCGGCCGACAGGAGGTAAAAACATTCAGTACTTC

abundance: -
j_gene: TRBJ1-3
d_gene: -
v_gene: TRBV6-6
CDR3aa: CASSPGLIENTIYF
CDR3nt: TGTGCCAGCAGCCCGGGCCTTATCGAGAACACCATATATTTT

abundance: -
j_gene: TRBJ2-5
d_gene: -
v_gene: TRBV5-1
CDR3aa: CASSRGNSIQETQYF
CDR3nt: TGCGCCAGCAGTAGGGGGAACAGTATCCAAGAGACCCAGTACTTC

abundance: -
j_gene: TRBJ2-2
d_gene: -
v_gene: TRBV7-2
CDR3aa: CASSLGATNTGELFF
CDR3nt: TGTGCCAGCAGCTTAGGGGCTACGAACACCGGGGAGCTGTTTTTT

abundance: -
j_gene: TRBJ2-7
d_gene: TRBD1
v_gene: TRBV11-3
CDR3aa: CASSSTRTGAYEQYF
CDR3nt: TGTGCCAGCAGCTCGACTCGGACAGGGGCCTACGAGCAGTACTTC

abundance: -
j_gene: TRBJ1-5
d_gene: TRBD1
v_gene: TRBV2
CDR3aa: CASSPGGPRGQPQHF
CDR3nt: TGTGCCAGCAGCCCAGGGGGGCCCAGAGGTCAGCCCCAGCATTTT

abundance: -
j_gene: TRBJ1-1
d_gene: -
v_gene: TRBV7-9
CDR3aa: CASSLAPGTKRYEAFF
CDR3nt: TGTGCCAGCAGCTTAGCCCCCGGGACAAAGCGTTATGAAGCTTTCTTT

abundance: -
j_gene: TRBJ2-7
d_gene: TRBD2
v_gene: TRBV4-2
CDR3aa: CASSQADSGNYEQYF
CDR3nt: TGTGCCAGCAGCCAGGCGGATAGCGGGAACTACGAGCAGTACTTC

abundance: -
j_gene: TRBJ2-7
d_gene: TRBD1
v_gene: TRBV18
CDR3aa: CASSLGQDEQYF
CDR3nt: TGTGCCAGCTCACTCGGACAGGACGAGCAGTACTTC

abundance: -
j_gene: TRBJ1-3
d_gene: -
v_gene: TRBV11-2
CDR3aa: CASSFPQVSGNTIYF
CDR3nt: TGTGCCAGCAGCTTCCCCCAGGTCTCTGGAAACACCATATATTTT

abundance: -
j_gene: TRBJ2-7
d_gene: TRBD1
v_gene: TRBV28
CDR3aa: CASSLMGQYLYF
CDR3nt: TGTGCCAGCAGTTTAATGGGACAGTATTTGTACTTC

abundance: -
j_gene: TRBJ2-7
d_gene: -
v_gene: TRBV5-6
CDR3aa: CASPCGQYREYEQYF
CDR3nt: TGTGCCAGCCCTTGCGGACAGTACAGAGAGTACGAGCAGTACTTC

abundance: -
j_gene: TRBJ2-2
d_gene: -
v_gene: TRBV11-2
CDR3aa: CASSFSVNTGELFF
CDR3nt: TGTGCCAGCAGCTTTTCAGTGAACACCGGGGAGCTGTTTTTT

abundance: -
j_gene: TRBJ2-3
d_gene: -
v_gene: TRBV9
CDR3aa: CASSVGWRTSTDTQYF
CDR3nt: TGTGCCAGCAGCGTAGGTTGGCGGACTAGCACAGATACGCAGTATTTT

abundance: -
j_gene: TRBJ2-1
d_gene: -
v_gene: TRBV5-1
CDR3aa: CASSLGGNEQFF
CDR3nt: TGCGCCAGCAGCTTAGGGGGCAATGAGCAGTTCTTC

abundance: -
j_gene: TRBJ2-7
d_gene: -
v_gene: TRBV28
CDR3aa: CASSEPSLHFEQYF
CDR3nt: TGTGCCAGCAGTGAGCCTAGCCTACACTTCGAGCAGTACTTC

abundance: -
j_gene: TRBJ2-5
d_gene: TRBD2
v_gene: TRBV5-1
CDR3aa: CASSLTLTTSGSGSQYF
CDR3nt: TGCGCCAGCAGCTTGACCCTCACGACTAGCGGGAGTGGTTCCCAGTACTTC

abundance: -
j_gene: TRBJ2-7
d_gene: TRBD2
v_gene: TRBV7-2
CDR3aa: CASSKGLAGTYEQYF
CDR3nt: TGTGCCAGCAGCAAGGGACTAGCGGGGACCTACGAGCAGTACTTC

abundance: -
j_gene: TRBJ1-5
d_gene: TRBD1
v_gene: TRBV25-1
CDR3aa: CASTGQGNQPQHF
CDR3nt: TGTGCCAGCACCGGACAGGGGAATCAGCCCCAGCATTTT

abundance: -
j_gene: TRBJ2-2
d_gene: -
v_gene: TRBV9
CDR3aa: CASSLFTSYAGELFF
CDR3nt: TGTGCCAGCAGTCTCTTTACTAGTTACGCCGGGGAGCTGTTTTTT

abundance: -
j_gene: TRBJ2-3
d_gene: TRBD2
v_gene: TRBV5-4
CDR3aa: CASSPTGLAGGPDTQYF
CDR3nt: TGTGCCAGCAGCCCGACGGGACTAGCGGGAGGACCAGATACGCAGTATTTT

abundance: -
j_gene: TRBJ2-1
d_gene: -
v_gene: TRBV19
CDR3aa: CASSPLGGGYNEQFF
CDR3nt: TGTGCCAGTAGCCCTTTGGGGGGAGGCTACAATGAGCAGTTCTTC